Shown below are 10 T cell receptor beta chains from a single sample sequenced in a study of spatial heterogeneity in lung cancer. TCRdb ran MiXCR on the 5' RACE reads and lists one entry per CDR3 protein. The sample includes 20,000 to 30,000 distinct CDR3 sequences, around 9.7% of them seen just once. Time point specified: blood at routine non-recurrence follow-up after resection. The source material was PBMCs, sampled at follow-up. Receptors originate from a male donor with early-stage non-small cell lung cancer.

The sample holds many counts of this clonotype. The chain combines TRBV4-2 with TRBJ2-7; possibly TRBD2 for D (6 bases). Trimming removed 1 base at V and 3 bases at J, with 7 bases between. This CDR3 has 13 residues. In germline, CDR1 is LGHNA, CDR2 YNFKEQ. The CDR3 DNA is TGTGCCAGCAGCCAAGGGGAGGACTACGAGCAGTACTTC. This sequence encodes CASSQGEDYEQYF.

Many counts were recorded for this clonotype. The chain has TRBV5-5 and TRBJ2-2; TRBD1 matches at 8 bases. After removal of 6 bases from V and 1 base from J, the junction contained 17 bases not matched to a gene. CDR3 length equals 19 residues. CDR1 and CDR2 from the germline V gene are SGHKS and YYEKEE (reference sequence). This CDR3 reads CASISGTGSFTGNTGELFF. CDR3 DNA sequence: TGTGCCAGCATCTCCGGGACAGGTTCTTTTACAGGGAACACCGGGGAGCTGTTTTTT. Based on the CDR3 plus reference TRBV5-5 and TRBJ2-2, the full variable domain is DAGVTQSPTHLIKTRGQQVTLRCSPISGHKSVSWYQQVLGQGPQFIFQYYEKEERGRGNFPDRFSARQFPNYSSELNVNALLLGDSALYLCASISGTGSFTGNTGELFFGEGSRLTVL.

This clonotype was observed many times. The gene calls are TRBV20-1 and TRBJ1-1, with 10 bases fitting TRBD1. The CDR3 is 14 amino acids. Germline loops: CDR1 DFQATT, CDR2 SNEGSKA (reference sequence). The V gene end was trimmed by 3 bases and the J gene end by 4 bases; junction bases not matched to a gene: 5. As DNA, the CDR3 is TGCAGTGCTAGTTCTCGACAGGGGGCCACTGAAGCTTTCTTT. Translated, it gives CSASSRQGATEAFF.

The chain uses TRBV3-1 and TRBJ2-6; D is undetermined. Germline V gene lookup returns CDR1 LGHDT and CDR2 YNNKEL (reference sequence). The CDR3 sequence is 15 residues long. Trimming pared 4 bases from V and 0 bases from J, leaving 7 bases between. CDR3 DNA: TGTGCCAGCAGCCGGGATAGCTCTGGGGCCAACGTCCTGACTTTC. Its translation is CASSRDSSGANVLTF. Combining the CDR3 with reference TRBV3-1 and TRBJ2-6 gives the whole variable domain DTAVSQTPKYLVTQMGNDKSIKCEQNLGHDTMYWYKQDSKKFLKIMFSYNNKELIINETVPNRFSPKSPDKAHLNLHINSLELGDSAVYFCASSRDSSGANVLTFGAGSRLTVL.

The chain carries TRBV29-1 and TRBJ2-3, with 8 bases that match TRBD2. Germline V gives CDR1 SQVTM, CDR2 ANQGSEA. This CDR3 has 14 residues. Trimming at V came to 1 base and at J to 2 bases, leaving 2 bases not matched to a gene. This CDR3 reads CSVEAGGPTDTQYF. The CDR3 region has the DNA TGCAGCGTTGAAGCGGGGGGGCCCACAGATACGCAGTATTTT.

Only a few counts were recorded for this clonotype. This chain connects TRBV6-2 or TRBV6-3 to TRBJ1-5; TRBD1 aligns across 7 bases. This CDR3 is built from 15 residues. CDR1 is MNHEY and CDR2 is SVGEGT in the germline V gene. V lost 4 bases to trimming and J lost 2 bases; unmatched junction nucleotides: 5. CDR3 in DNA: TGTGCCAGCAGTTGGGACAGACGCGGCAATCAGCCCCAGCATTTT. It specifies CASSWDRRGNQPQHF.

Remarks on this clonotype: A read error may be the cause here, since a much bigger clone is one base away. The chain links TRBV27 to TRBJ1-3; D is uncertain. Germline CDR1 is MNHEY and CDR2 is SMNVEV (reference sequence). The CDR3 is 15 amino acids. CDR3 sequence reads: CANSLTFPSGNTIYF. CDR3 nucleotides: TGTGCCAACAGTTTGACATTCCCGTCTGGAAACACCATATATTTT.

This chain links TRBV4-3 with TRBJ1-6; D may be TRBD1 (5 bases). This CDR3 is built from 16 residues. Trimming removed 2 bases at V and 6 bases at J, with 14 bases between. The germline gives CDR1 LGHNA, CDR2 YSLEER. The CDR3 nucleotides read TGCGCCAGCAGCCAAAATAGGCAGGGATTTAATTCACCCCTCCACTTT. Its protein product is CASSQNRQGFNSPLHF.

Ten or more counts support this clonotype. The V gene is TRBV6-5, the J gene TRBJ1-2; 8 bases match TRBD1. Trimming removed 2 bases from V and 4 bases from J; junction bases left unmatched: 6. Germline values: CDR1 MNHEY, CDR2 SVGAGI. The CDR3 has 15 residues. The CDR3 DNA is TGTGCCAGCAGTTACCGAGGACAGGGAGCCTATGGCTACACCTTC. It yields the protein CASSYRGQGAYGYTF.

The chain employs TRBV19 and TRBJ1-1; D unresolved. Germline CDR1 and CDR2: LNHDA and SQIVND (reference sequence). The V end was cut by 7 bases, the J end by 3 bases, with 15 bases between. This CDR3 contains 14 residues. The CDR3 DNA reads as TGTGCCAGTAACGACTACGGACGGGACACTGAAGCTTTCTTT. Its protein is CASNDYGRDTEAFF. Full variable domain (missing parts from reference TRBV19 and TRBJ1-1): DGGITQSPKYLFRKEGQNVTLSCEQNLNHDAMYWYRQDPGQGLRLIYYSQIVNDFQKGDIAEGYSVSREKKESFPLTVTSAQKNPTAFYLCASNDYGRDTEAFFGQGTRLTVV.